These 7 T cell receptor beta chains were sequenced from one sample in a study of shared clonotypes between healthy human individuals (dated by TCRdb to 2020 to 2021). For the CD8 naive samples, CD45RO-negative cells were positively selected for CCR7, yielding a CD45RA+CCR7+ population from which TemRA cells were excluded. The library came from the immunoSEQ multiplex PCR assay. TCRdb obtained this table from immuneACCESS and retained in-frame rearrangements with V and J assigned. These tables miss some clones; where compared with another copy, unresolved V genes account for less than half of the shortfall, and the remainder is unexplained. A total of around 1.9 million clones appear in this sample, 93% of them only once. In total, the top ten clones hold 1.5% to 2% of the sample. Sequencing input: naive CD8+ T cells from PBMCs. Reading the label with the study, this specimen's cell subset or site is: CD45RA+CCR7+. These TCRs come from a man between 18 and 29 years old in good health. Some clones in this sample may be carry-over from other donors' samples.

The rearrangement joins TRBV28 to TRBJ1-1, with 9 bases fitting TRBD1. Trimming at V came to 8 bases and at J to 5 bases, leaving 9 bases not matched to a gene. The CDR3 length is 14 residues. Looked up from germline, CDR1 is MDHEN and CDR2 is SYDVKM. The CDR3 DNA reads TGTGCCAGCGGCCCGGGACAGGGAGGAACTGAAGCTTTCTTT. Its translation is CASGPGQGGTEAFF.

The chain uses TRBV7-9 and TRBJ2-1; D is possibly TRBD2 (6 bases). Germline values: CDR1 SEHNR, CDR2 FQNEAQ (reference sequence). V lost 4 bases and J lost 7, with 14 bases in between. The CDR3 loop spans 14 amino acids. CDR3 protein: CASSSGETSNEQFF. CDR3 in DNA: TGTGCCAGCAGCTCGGGGGAGACTAGTAATGAGCAGTTCTTC.

This clone was seen once. The DNA of the CDR3 is TGTGCCAGCAGCGCCGACGGCCGCCCTGGGGCCAACGTCCTGACTTTC. Its protein is CASSADGRPGANVLTF. This chain links TRBV7-9 with TRBJ2-6; D unclear. V shed 5 bases and J shed 2 bases, with 13 bases lying between them. This CDR3 is 16 amino acids long. Germline V gene lookup returns CDR1 SEHNR and CDR2 FQNEAQ (reference sequence). Complete variable domain (other parts from reference TRBV7-9 and TRBJ2-6): DTGVSQNPRHKITKRGQNVTFRCDPISEHNRLYWYRQTLGQGPEFLTYFQNEAQLEKSRLLSDRFSAERPKGSFSTLEIQRTEQGDSAMYLCASSADGRPGANVLTFGAGSRLTVL.

The V gene is TRBV6-1, the J gene TRBJ2-7, with 7 nucleotides matching TRBD2. Germline V gene data show CDR1 as MNHNS and CDR2 as SASEGT. V trimming: 10 bases; J trimming: 0 bases; junction bases outside the gene matches: 6. The CDR3 has 13 amino acids. CDR3 region: CANRGDGSYEQYF. The CDR3 DNA reads as TGTGCCAACCGGGGGGACGGCTCCTACGAGCAGTACTTC.

The rearrangement joins TRBV7-9 to TRBJ2-1, with D unclear. Trimming removed 2 bases at V and 3 bases at J, with 17 bases between. The CDR3 has 17 residues. Germline lookup yields CDR1 SEHNR and CDR2 FQNEAQ (reference sequence). CDR3 sequence (DNA): TGTGCCAGCAGCTTATCGACCCCCTGGTTTGACTACAATGAGCAGTTCTTC. This encodes CASSLSTPWFDYNEQFF.

The J gene is TRBJ1-1, the V gene TRBV2; D is perhaps TRBD1 (5 bases). This CDR3 has 10 residues. V lost 8 bases, J lost 7 bases, and 8 bases lay in between. The germline CDR1 and CDR2 sequences are SNHLY and FYNNEI. CDR3 sequence (DNA): TGTGCCAGCGACCAGGGTGAAGCTTTCTTT. Translating it yields CASDQGEAFF.

This clone appeared once. V usage is TRBV28 and J usage is TRBJ2-1; TRBD1 aligns across 7 bases. CDR1 is MDHEN and CDR2 is SYDVKM in the germline V gene. The CDR3 consists of 15 residues. V was pared by 1 base and J by 9 bases, with 9 bases of the junction left unmatched. CDR3 sequence (DNA): TGTGCCAGCAGTTTATCAGAGGGGGCCTATACTGAGCAGTTCTTC. Protein: CASSLSEGAYTEQFF.